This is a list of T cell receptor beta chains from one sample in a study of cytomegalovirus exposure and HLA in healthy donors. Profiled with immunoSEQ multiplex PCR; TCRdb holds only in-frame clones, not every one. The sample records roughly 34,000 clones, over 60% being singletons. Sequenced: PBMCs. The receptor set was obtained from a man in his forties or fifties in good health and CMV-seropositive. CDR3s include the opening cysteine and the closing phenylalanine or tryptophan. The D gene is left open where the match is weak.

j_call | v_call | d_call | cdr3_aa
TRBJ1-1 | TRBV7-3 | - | CASSLSTGDWRLNTEAFF
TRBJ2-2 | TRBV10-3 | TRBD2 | CAISEGGGGGGELFF
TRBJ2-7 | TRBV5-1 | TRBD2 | CASSWGTSGGTELEQYF
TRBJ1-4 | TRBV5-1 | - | CASRFREGNEKLFF
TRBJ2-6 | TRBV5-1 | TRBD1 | CASSLATDRAGANVLTF
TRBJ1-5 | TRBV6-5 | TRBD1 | CASSCIRDSLNQPQHF
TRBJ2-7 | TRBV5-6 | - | CASSWRDRVYEQYF
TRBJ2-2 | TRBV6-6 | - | CASTRSNTGELFF
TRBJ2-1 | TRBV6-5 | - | CASRPGLANEQFF
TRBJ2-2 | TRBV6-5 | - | CASSPGTSNTGELFF
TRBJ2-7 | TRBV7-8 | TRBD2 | CASSLAGTSGGRRKYF
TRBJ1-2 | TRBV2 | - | CASSAGIYGYTF
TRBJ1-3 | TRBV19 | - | CASSWGGTAGNTIYF
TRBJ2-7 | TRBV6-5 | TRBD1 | CASSYSRQGATYEQYF
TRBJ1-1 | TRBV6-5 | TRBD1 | CASSYSRTGTTEAFF
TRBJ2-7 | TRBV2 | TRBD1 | CASSANAETGVSYEQYF
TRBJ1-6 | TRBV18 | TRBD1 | CASSRQGDNSPLHF
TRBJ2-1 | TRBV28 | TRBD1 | CASSDRGQYNEQFF
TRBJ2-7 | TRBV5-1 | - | CASRDIDSYEQYF
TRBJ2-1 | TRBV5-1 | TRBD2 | CATGGGGGNEQFF
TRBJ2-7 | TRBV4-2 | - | CASSQVTIAAEQYF
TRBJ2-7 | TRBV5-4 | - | CASSTSSDVRNYEQYF
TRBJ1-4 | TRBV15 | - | CATSTPKAGANEKLFF
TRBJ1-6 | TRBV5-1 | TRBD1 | CASSDGTGGSSYNSPLHF
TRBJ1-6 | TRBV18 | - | CASLKGSGGENSPLHF
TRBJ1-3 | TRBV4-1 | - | CASSQEGQGLSGNTIYF
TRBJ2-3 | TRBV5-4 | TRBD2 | CASSIRLAGVSDTQYF
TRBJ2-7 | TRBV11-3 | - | CASSSPRTEGTYEQYF
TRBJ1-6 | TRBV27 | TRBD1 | CASSTHRGRNSPLHF
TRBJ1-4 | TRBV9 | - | CASSPGTLRNEKLFF
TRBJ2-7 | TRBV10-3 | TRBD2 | CAISDGTSDSYEQYF
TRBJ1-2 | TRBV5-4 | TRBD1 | CASSSPGGRGNYGYTF
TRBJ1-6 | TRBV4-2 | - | CASSLFWARDNSPLHF
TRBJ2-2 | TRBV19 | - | CASSISDTGELFF
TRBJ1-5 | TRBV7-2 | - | CASSYDRYSNQPQHF
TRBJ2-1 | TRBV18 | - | CASSPPGLPYEQFF
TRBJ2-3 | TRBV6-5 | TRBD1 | CASRLGQISTDTQYF
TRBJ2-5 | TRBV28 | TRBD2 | CASSLVGTSILGETQYF
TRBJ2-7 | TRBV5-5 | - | CASSGGLSTYEQYF
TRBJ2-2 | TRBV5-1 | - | CASSFSGATGELFF
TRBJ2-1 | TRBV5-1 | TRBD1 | CASSSAGQGSGYEQFF
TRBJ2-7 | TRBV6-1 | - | CASSEALTEGYEQYF
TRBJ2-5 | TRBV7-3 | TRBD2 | CASSRTSDQETQYF
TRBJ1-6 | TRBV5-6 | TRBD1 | CASSFPLDRGNDSPLHF
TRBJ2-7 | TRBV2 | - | CASSEGGVYEQYF
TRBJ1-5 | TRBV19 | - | CASSTGNGNQPQHF
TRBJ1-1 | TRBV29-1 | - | CSAVYTEAFF
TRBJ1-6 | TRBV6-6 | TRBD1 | CASTPRGTGDSPLHF
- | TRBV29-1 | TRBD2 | CSAAAGVTPLSEQYF
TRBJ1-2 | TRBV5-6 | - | CASSPDIRLNYGYTF
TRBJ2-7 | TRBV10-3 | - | CAIGSPRENGEQYF
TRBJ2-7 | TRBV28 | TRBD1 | CASSRQGVYEQYF
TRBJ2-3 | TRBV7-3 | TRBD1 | CASRRQGQDTQYF
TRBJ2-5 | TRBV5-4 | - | CASSPASGQETQYF
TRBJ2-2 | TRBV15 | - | CATSLELADTGELFF
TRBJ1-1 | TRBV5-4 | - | CASSPGGGNTEAFF
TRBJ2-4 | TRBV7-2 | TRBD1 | CASSLDGTGSNIQYF
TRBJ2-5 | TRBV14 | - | CASSPVFGYQETQYF
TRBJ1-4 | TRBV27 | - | CASSLMGLTNEKLFF